This paragraph covers one T cell receptor beta chain sequence. Its cognate antigen is unknown. The repertoire was sequenced with immunoSEQ multiplex PCR; TCRdb's copy has only in-frame clones and lacks some. Of tens of thousands of clones listed, less than 80% are singletons. These data come from a study of a mutant IDH1 vaccine in newly diagnosed glioma. Whole-study results and caveats: Seemingly, pseudoprogression had no relation to changes in the top peripheral T cell clonotypes.

The CDR3 contains 14 residues. Germline CDR1 and CDR2: SGHNT and YENEEA. The V and J ends lost 2 bases and 5 bases respectively, with 12 bases between them. Time point denoted: week 11, during vaccination. The investigators gave 300 ug of mutant IDH1 20-mer peptide in each vaccine dose, together with topical imiquimod. This TCR was sampled from a man aged 40-55 years with glioma. Sequenced here: PBMCs, sampled from a glioma patient whose treatment included an IDH1 peptide vaccine. The chain combines TRBV11-3 with TRBJ2-5, with D possibly TRBD1 on 5 matching bases. The CDR3 region is CASSLRAGWETQYF. CDR3 coding DNA: TGTGCCAGCAGCTTAAGGGCAGGGTGGGAGACCCAGTACTTC.